Listed here is a single TCR beta chain. Antigen specificity is unknown. TCRdb re-called the 5' RACE reads with MiXCR, one entry per CDR3 protein. Of about 500,000 distinct CDR3 sequences listed, about an eighth are singletons. This entry comes from a study of CD8 T cells in ankylosing spondylitis. Study outcomes and limitations: Within ankylosing spondylitis blood, a TCR beta motif made up of under 10 highly homologous variants appeared to be characteristic.

The CDR3 contains 15 residues. Germline V gene lookup returns CDR1 SGHNT and CDR2 YENEEA. The V and J ends lost 4 bases and 4 bases respectively, with 13 bases between them. The source of this sequence is a male donor with ankylosing spondylitis. This rearrangement joins TRBV11-3 to TRBJ2-2; maybe TRBD1 (6 bases). Sequencing was carried out using blood, either unsorted or a sorted T cell fraction (not recorded which). In nucleotides, the CDR3 is TGTGCCAGCAGCTCAGGGGACCGCATCACCGGGGAGCTGTTTTTT. It codes for CASSSGDRITGELFF.